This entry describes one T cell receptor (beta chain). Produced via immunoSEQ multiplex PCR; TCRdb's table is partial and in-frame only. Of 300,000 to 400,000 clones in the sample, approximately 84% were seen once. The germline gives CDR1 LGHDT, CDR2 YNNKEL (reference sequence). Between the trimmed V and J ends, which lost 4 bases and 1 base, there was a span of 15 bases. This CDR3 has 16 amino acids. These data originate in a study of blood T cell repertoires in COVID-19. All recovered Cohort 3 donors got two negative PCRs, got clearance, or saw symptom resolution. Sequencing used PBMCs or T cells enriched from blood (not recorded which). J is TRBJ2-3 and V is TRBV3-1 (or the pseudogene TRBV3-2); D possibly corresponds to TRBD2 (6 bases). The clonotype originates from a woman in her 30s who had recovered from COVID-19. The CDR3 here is CASSPQRDSRTDTQYF. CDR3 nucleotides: TGTGCCAGCAGCCCCCAACGGGACTCCCGCACAGATACGCAGTATTTT.